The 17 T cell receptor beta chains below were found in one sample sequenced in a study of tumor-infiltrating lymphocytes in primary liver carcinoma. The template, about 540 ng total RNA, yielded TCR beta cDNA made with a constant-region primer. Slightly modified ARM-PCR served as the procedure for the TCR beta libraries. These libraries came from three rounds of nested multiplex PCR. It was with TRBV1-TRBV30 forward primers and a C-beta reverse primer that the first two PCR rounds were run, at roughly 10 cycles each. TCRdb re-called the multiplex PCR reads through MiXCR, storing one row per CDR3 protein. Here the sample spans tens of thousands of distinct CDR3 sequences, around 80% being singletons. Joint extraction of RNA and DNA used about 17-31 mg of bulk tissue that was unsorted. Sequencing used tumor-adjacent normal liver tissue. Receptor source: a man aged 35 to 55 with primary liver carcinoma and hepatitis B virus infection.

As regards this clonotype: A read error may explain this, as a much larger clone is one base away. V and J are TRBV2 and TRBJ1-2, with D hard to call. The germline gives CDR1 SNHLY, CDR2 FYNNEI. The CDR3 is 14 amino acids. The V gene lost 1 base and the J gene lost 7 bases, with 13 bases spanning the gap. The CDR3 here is CASSEDLRSGGYTF. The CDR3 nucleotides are TGTGCCAGCAGTGAAGATCTGAGGAGCGGTGGCTACACCTTC.

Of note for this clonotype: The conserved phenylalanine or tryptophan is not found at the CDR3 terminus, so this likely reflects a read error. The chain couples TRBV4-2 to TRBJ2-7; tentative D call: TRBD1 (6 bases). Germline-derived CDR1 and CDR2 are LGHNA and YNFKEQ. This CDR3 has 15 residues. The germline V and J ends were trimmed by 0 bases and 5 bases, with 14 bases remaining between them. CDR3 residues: CASSQEQGSSHEQYS. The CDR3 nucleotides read TGTGCCAGCAGCCAAGAGCAGGGGAGTAGCCACGAGCAGTACTCC.

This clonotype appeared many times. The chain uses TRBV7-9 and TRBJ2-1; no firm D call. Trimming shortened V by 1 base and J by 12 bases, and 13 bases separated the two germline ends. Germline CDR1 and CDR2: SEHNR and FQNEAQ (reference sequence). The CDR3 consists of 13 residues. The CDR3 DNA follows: TGTGCCAGCAGCTTAGAGGATTGGGAATGGCAGTTCTTC. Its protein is CASSLEDWEWQFF.

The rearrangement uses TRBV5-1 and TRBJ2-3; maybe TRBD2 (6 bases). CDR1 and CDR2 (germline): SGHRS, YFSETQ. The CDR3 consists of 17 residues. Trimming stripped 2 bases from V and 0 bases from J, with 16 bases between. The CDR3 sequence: CASSFRVSGTSTDTQYF. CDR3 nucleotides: TGCGCCAGCAGCTTTAGGGTTAGCGGAACTAGCACAGATACGCAGTATTTT. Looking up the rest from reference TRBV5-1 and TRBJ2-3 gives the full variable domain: KAGVTQTPRYLIKTRGQQVTLSCSPISGHRSVSWYQQTPGQGLQFLFEYFSETQRNKGNFPGRFSGRQFSNSRSEMNVSTLELGDSALYLCASSFRVSGTSTDTQYFGPGTRLTVL.

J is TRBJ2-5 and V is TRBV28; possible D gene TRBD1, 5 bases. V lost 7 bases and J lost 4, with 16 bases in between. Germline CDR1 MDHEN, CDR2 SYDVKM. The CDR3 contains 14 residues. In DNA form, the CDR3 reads TGTGCCAGCACGCCGGACATGGTGATAGAGACCCAGTACTTC. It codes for CASTPDMVIETQYF.

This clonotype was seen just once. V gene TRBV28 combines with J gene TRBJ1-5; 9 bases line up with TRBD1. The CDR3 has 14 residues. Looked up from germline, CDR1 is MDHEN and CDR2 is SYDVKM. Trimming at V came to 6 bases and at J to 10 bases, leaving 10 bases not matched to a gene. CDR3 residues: CASSLTGGTRPQHF. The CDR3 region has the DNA TGTGCCAGCAGCTTGACAGGGGGAACGCGACCCCAGCATTTT.

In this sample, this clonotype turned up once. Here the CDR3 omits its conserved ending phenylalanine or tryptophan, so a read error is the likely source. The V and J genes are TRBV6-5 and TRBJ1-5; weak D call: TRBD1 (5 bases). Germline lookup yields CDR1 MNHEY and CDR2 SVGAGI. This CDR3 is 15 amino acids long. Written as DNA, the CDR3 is TGTGCCAGCAGAACCCTCAGGGAGGGCAATCAGCCTCAGCATTCT. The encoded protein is CASRTLREGNQPQHS.

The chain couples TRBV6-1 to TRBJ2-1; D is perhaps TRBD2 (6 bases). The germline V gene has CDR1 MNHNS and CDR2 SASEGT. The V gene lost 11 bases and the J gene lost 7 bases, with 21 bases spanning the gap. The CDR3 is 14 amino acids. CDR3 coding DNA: TGTGCCCGCTGGTCCTGGAGGGCCATTAATGAGCAGTTCTTC. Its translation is CARWSWRAINEQFF.

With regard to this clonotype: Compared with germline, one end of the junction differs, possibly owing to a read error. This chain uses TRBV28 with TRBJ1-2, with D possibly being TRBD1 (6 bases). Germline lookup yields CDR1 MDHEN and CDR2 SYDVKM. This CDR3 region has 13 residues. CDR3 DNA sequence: TGTGCCAGTAGTTTACAGGGTCCCTATGGCTACATCTTC. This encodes CASSLQGPYGYIF.

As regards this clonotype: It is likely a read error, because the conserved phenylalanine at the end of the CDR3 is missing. CDR3 sequence: CASSVRRAETQYL. The CDR3 DNA reads TGCGCCAGTAGTGTAAGGAGGGCAGAGACCCAGTACTTA. The V gene is TRBV10-2, the J gene TRBJ2-5; possible D gene TRBD2, 6 bases. This CDR3 has 13 amino acids. CDR1 WSHSY and CDR2 SAAADI come from the germline V gene.

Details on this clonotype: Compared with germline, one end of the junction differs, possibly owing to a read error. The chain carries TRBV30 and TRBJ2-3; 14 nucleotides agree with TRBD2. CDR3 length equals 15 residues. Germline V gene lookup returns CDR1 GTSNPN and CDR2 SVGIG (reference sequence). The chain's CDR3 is CVWNGTSGRADTQYF. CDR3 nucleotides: TGTGTCTGGAATGGGACTAGCGGGAGAGCAGATACGCAGTATTTT.

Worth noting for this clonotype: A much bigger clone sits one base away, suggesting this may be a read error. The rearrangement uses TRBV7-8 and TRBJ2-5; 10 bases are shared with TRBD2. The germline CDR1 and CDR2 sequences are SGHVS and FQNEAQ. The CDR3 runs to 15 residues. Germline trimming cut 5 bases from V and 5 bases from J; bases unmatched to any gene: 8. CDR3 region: CASSLSRAGGETQYF. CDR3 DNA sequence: TGTGCCAGCAGCCTTAGTAGAGCGGGAGGGGAGACCCAGTACTTC.

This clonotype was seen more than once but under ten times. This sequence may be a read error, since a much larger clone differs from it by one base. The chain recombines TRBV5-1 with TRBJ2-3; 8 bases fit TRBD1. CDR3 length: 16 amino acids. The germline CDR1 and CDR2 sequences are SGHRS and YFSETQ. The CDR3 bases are TGCGCCAACAGCCTTTCCCTGACAGGGGTGGCAGATACGCAGTATTTT. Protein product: CANSLSLTGVADTQYF.

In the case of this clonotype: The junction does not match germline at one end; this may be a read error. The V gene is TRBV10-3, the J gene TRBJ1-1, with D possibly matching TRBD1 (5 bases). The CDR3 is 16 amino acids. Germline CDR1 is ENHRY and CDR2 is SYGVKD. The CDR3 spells CAIRGRSRGLNAEAFF. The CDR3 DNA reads TGTGCCATCAGGGGGAGGTCACGGGGGTTGAACGCTGAAGCTTTCTTT.

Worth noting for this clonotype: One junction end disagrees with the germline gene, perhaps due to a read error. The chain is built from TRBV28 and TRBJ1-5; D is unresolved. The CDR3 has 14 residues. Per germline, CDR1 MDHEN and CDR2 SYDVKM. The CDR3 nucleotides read TGTGCTAGCAGATTCCAAGGAGCTACTCAGCCCCAGCATTTT. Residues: CASRFQGATQPQHF.

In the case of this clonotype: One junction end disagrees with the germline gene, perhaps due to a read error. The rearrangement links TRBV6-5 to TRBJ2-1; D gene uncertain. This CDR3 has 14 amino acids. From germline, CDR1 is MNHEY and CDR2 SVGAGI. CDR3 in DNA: TGTGCCAGCAGTCAAGTCGGTGGGATGGTTGAGCAGCTCTTC. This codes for CASSQVGGMVEQLF.

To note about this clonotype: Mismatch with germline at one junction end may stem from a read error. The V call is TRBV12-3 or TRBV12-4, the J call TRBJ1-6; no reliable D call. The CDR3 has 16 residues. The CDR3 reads CASSDSPGISDSPLHF. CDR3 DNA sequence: TGCGCCAGCAGCGACTCCCCCGGGATATCAGATTCACCCCTCCACTTT.